The source of this T cell receptor (beta chain) is a study of tissue T cells after allogeneic stem cell transplantation. Study conclusions and caveats: Blood and spleen captured only part of the tissue TCR repertoire.

Time point specified: mouse harvest day 7 after allogeneic transplant. Tail vein injection delivered 10^7 T-cell-depleted bone marrow cells and 10^6 splenic CD5+ T cells. This mouse GVHD model was MHC-mismatched B6 to BALB/c, profiled day 7 or 14. The table came from immunoSEQ multiplex PCR; TCRdb's copy has only in-frame clones and leaves some out. This table holds 8,500 to 9,000 clones, 40% to 45% found once. This clone has a handful of counts. Its antigen is not identified. All gene names here are mouse names. The read falls 1 residue short of the CDR3 end, and the missing part is taken from the germline J gene. Other nucleotide sequences from this sample produce the same CDR3. The length of the CDR3 is 14 residues. V was clipped by 3 bases and J by 0 bases, with 6 bases between them. The V gene's germline CDR1 is KGHPV and CDR2 FQNQEV (reference sequence).

This chain links TRBV26 with TRBJ1-3; D gene unclear. The TCR sequence derives from a female BALB/c mouse given C57BL/6 T cells with graft-versus-host disease after an allogeneic hematopoietic cell transplant. The specimen sequenced was skin. This CDR3 is CASSLGDSGNTLYF. Incomplete CDR3 DNA: TGTGCCAGCAGTCTCGGAGATTCTGGAAATACGCTCTAT.